This TCR beta chain was recorded in a study of blood T cell repertoires in COVID-19. Study details: Sources were T cells, B-cell-depleted T cells, or PBMCs; the material itself was cDNA or gDNA.

The CDR3 contains 14 residues. The V and J ends lost 7 bases and 0 bases, in that order; junction bases with no gene match: 3. Germline assignment: CDR1 LNHDA and CDR2 SQIVND (reference sequence). Sequenced by immunoSEQ multiplex PCR; TCRdb stores in-frame clones only, minus some. The top ten clones hold 1.9% of a sample with over 85,000 clones, 80% to 95% of them seen once. In Seattle, patients joined the study during active infection and were tracked longitudinally. The chain has TRBV19 and TRBJ1-5; 7 bases line up with TRBD1. Specimen: peripheral blood. This receptor was obtained from a woman aged 50 to 60 with COVID-19, enrolled during active disease. The CDR3 is CASNKGASNQPQHF. In DNA, the CDR3 is TGTGCCAGTAACAAGGGGGCTAGCAATCAGCCCCAGCATTTT.